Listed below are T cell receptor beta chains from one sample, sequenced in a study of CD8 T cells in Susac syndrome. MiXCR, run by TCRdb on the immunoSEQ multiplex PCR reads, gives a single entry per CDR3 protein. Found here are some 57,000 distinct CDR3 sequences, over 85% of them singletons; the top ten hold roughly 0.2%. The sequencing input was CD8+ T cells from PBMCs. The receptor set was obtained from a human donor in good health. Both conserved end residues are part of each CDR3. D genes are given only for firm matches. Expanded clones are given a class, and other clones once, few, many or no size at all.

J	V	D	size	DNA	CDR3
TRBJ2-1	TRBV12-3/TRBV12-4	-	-	TGTGCCAGCAGTCTAGTAGAGGGGTTTGAGCAGTTCTTC	CASSLVEGFEQFF
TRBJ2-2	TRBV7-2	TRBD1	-	TGTGCCAGCAGCTTATACAGGGGGATGATCGGGGAGCTGTTTTTT	CASSLYRGMIGELFF
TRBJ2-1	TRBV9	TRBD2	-	TGTGCCAGCAGCGTAGAAGGGGCGGCTGGGGGAGGGTCCTACAATGAGCAGTTCTTC	CASSVEGAAGGGSYNEQFF
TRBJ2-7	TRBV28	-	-	TGTGCCAGCAGTTTGGTGTGGGGGCGCTTCAACGAGCAGTACTTC	CASSLVWGRFNEQYF
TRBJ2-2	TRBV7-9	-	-	TGTGCCAGCAGCTTAGAAGGAGCCGGGGAGCTGTTTTTT	CASSLEGAGELFF
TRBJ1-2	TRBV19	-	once	TGTGCCAGTAGTATAGTTCACTGGGCCTCCTCCTATGGCCACACCTTC	CASSIVHWASSYGHTF
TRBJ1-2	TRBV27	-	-	TGTGCCAGCAGTCCCGGGGGGGACTATGGCTACACCTTC	CASSPGGDYGYTF
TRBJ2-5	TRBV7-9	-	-	TGTGCCAGCAGCTTATTGGGAAAGAACCAAGAGACCCAGTACTTC	CASSLLGKNQETQYF
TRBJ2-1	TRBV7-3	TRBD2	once	TGTGCCAGCAGCATAAGCGGGGGGAGCTACAATGAGCAGTTCTTC	CASSISGGSYNEQFF
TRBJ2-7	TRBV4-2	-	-	TGTGCCAGCAGCCAAGATCTCGGGGAGAGCTCCTACGAGCAGTACTTC	CASSQDLGESSYEQYF
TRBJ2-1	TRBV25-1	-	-	TGTGCCAGCAGTGAATTGTACAATGAGCAGTTCTTC	CASSELYNEQFF
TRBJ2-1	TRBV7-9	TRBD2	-	TGTGCCAGCAGCTCCAGACTAGCGGGGGGGAAGTACAATGAGCAGTTCTTC	CASSSRLAGGKYNEQFF
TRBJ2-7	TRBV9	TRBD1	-	TGTGCCAGCAGCGTAGGGGGACAGGGGGCCTACGAGCAGTACTTC	CASSVGGQGAYEQYF
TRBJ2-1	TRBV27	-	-	TGTGCCAGCAGTTGGGGCGGGCAAAACCCCAATGAGCAGTTCTTC	CASSWGGQNPNEQFF
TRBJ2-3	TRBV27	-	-	TGTGCCAGCGGCGACCAGGGCCACTTCAGCACAGATACGCAGTATTTT	CASGDQGHFSTDTQYF
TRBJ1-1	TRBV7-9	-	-	TGTGCCAGCAGCGACCTTGGGGGAGCGAACACTGAAGCTTTCTTT	CASSDLGGANTEAFF
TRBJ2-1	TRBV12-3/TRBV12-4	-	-	TGTGCCAGCAGCCCCTTAGATGAGCAGTTCTTC	CASSPLDEQFF
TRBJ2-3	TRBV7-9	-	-	TGTGCCAGCAGCTTTTCCCAGCAAGGCACAGATACGCAGTATTTT	CASSFSQQGTDTQYF
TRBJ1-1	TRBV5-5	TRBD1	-	TGTGCCAGCAGCAGGGAGGGACAGGCCTATACCGGTGGGGCTTTCTTT	CASSREGQAYTGGAFF
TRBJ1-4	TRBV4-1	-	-	TGCGCCAGCAGCCAAGAAGGGGTGGAAAAACTGTTTTTT	CASSQEGVEKLFF
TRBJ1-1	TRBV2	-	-	TGTGCCAGCAGGAGTCAAGGGAACACTGAAGCTTTCTTT	CASRSQGNTEAFF
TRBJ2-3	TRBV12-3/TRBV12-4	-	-	TGTGCCAGCAGACGGGACCGTGGTGCAGATACGCAGTATTTT	CASRRDRGADTQYF
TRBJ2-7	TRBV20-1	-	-	TGCAGTGCTAGAGATGCCGGGTCCGAGTACGAGCAGTACTTC	CSARDAGSEYEQYF
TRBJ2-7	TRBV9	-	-	TGTGCCAGCAGCGTGGGGAGTTCCTACGAGCAGTACTTC	CASSVGSSYEQYF
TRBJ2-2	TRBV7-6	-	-	TGTGCCAGCAGCACTATGTCCGGGGGGAACACCGGGGAGCTGTTTTTT	CASSTMSGGNTGELFF
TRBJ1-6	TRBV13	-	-	TGTGCCAGCAGCCTATTAAGCTCCTATAATTCACCCCTCCACTTT	CASSLLSSYNSPLHF
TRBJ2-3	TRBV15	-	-	TGTGCCACCAGCAGTACCGGGGACTCCTCCCCCGCAGATACGCAGTATTTT	CATSSTGDSSPADTQYF
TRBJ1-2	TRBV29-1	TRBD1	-	TGCAGCGTTGAAGATCGGGGACAGGGCTTCGGCTATGGCTACACCTTC	CSVEDRGQGFGYGYTF
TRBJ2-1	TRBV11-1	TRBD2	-	TGTGCCAGCAACATAGGGACTAGCGGGGAGAACCGCGTCAAAAGCTCCTACAATGAGCAGTTCTTC	CASNIGTSGENRVKSSYNEQFF
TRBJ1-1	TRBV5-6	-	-	TGTGCCAGCAGCTTGGTATCCGGGGAAGCTTTCTTT	CASSLVSGEAFF
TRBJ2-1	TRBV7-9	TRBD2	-	TGTGCCAGCAGCCTAGCGGACGGTGAGCAGTTCTTC	CASSLADGEQFF
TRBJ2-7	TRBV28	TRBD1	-	TGTGCCAGCAGAGGTCGACAGGGCTTCTACGAGCAGTACTTC	CASRGRQGFYEQYF
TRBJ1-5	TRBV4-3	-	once	TGCGCCAGCAGCCAAGACGTCTTCAATCAGCCCCAGCATTTT	CASSQDVFNQPQHF
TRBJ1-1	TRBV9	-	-	TGTGCCAGCAGCACGCGAATGTCGACTGAAGCTTTCTTT	CASSTRMSTEAFF
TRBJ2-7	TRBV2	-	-	TGTGCCAGCAGGGGCGACGGGGAAATCTACGAGCAGTACTTC	CASRGDGEIYEQYF
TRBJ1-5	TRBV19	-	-	TGTGCCAGTATGGGGGGGGATAGCAATCAGCCCCAGCATTTT	CASMGGDSNQPQHF
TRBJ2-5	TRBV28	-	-	TGTGCCAGCAGCCCTAGGGCTACCTTGGTGGAGACCCAGTACTTC	CASSPRATLVETQYF
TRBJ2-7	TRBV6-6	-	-	TGTGCCAGCACGGTCCACCCCTCCTACGAGCAGTACTTC	CASTVHPSYEQYF
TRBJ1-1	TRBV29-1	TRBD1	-	TGCAGCGTCTGGACAGGGGACACTGAAGCTTTCTTT	CSVWTGDTEAFF
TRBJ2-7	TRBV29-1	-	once	TGCAGCGTCGAAACAGGAGACTACGAGCAGTACTTC	CSVETGDYEQYF
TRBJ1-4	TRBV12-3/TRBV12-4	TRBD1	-	TGTGCCAGCAGTCTGACAGGGGGCCATGAAAAACTGTTTTTT	CASSLTGGHEKLFF
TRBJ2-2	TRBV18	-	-	TGTGCCAGCTCCCAGACTGCACCGAACACCGGGGAGCTGTTTTTT	CASSQTAPNTGELFF
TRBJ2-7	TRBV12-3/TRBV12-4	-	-	TGTGCCAGCCTCCCGGCAGGCGGGGGCCTCTCCTACGAGCAGTACTTC	CASLPAGGGLSYEQYF
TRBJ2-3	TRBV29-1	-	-	TGCAGCGTTGAAGATCATCTGTGGCTTGCCGCAGATACGCAGTATTTT	CSVEDHLWLAADTQYF
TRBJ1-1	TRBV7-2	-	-	TGTGCCAGCAGCTTAGATAGTTGGGGCTTGGACACTGAAGCTTTCTTT	CASSLDSWGLDTEAFF
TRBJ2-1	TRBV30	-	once	TGTGCCTGGAGCGACGAACTAAGTTCATTAGGGCAGTTCTTC	CAWSDELSSLGQFF
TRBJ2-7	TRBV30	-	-	TGTGCCTGGAGTGTGGTCTCCTACGAGCAGTACTTC	CAWSVVSYEQYF
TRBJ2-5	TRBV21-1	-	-	TGTGCCATCTCCGGGACTAGCTTTCGCGCGGGGAGGTTTGAAACAGAGACCCAGTACTTC	CAISGTSFRAGRFETETQYF